The 13 T cell receptor beta chains in this list originate from one sample, sequenced in a study of regulatory T cells in long-lasting Graves disease. Stated time point: newly diagnosed GD, antithyroid drugs for less than 3 months. There was RNA extracted from PBMCs, and the TCR library was made from it. CDR3 regions were amplified by Arm-PCR using iRepertoire HTBI primers to build TCR beta libraries. TCRdb reprocessed the multiplex PCR reads via MiXCR and lists one record per CDR3 protein. The profile shows roughly 500,000 distinct CDR3 sequences, roughly 15% of them singletons. The sample was also linked to a second study, of T cells in Graves' hyperthyroidism and ophthalmopathy.

The input for sequencing was peripheral blood mononuclear cells (PBMCs), taken at new diagnosis, from a patient treated with antithyroid drugs. The receptors were sampled from a woman in her 50s with Graves disease.

This clonotype was observed at least ten times. The V call is TRBV12-3 or TRBV12-4, the J call TRBJ2-7; 13 bases are shared with TRBD2. This CDR3 contains 18 residues. V gave up 4 bases and J gave up 5 bases; unmatched junction bases: 14. CDR3 region: CASSSDAWTSGSEDEQYF. The CDR3, as DNA: TGTGCCAGCAGTTCAGACGCCTGGACTAGCGGGAGTGAGGACGAGCAGTACTTC.

This clonotype was detected once. With a much larger clone just one base away, this may be a read error. The chain joins TRBV7-3 to TRBJ2-3; maybe TRBD2 (7 bases). This CDR3 comprises 14 residues. From germline, CDR1 is SGHTA and CDR2 FQGTGA. The CDR3 protein is CASSPLGAGDMQYF. The CDR3 DNA sequence: TGTGCCAGCAGCCCCCTGGGGGCGGGAGATATGCAGTATTTT.

This clonotype was seen repeatedly, ten times or more. This chain uses TRBV7-9 with TRBJ2-3; 8 nucleotides match TRBD2. The CDR3 extends over 17 amino acids. CDR1 is SEHNR, CDR2 FQNEAQ, per germline (reference sequence). The trim removed 2 bases at V and 2 bases at J, leaving 9 bases unmatched. CDR3 residues: CASSLSGTRGTTDTQYF. CDR3 nucleotides: TGTGCCAGCAGCTTATCCGGGACTAGGGGAACCACAGATACGCAGTATTTT.

This clonotype was seen ten or more times. The chain recombines TRBV6-1 with TRBJ2-3; 9 bases are a match to TRBD1. This CDR3 has 16 amino acids. Looked up from germline, CDR1 is MNHNS and CDR2 is SASEGT. Trimming cost V 2 bases and J 4 bases; bases outside gene matches: 7. The CDR3 DNA is TGTGCCAGCAGTGAATTTGGGACAGGGACTTCAGATACGCAGTATTTT. Its protein is CASSEFGTGTSDTQYF.

This clonotype turned up a few times. The chain joins TRBV6-5 to TRBJ2-2; D may be TRBD1 (6 bases). Germline V gene data show CDR1 as MNHEY and CDR2 as SVGAGI. Trimming took off 3 bases at V and 0 bases at J, with 11 bases between the two ends. The CDR3 extends over 16 amino acids. The CDR3 region has the DNA TGTGCCAGCAGTTATACAGGGAATACGAACACCGGGGAGCTGTTTTTT. Residues: CASSYTGNTNTGELFF.

This clonotype was seen many times. For the CDR3, the DNA is TGTGCCAGCAGTTGGGGGACAGGGGGCTATGGCTACACCTTC. Its translation: CASSWGTGGYGYTF. The chain recombines TRBV28 with TRBJ1-2; 11 bases line up with TRBD1. Trimming took 4 bases from V and 4 from J; bases not matched to a gene: 2. CDR3 length: 14 amino acids. Germline values: CDR1 MDHEN, CDR2 SYDVKM.

This clonotype was observed a few times. V usage is TRBV20-1 and J usage is TRBJ2-5, with 7 bases fitting TRBD2. V trimming: 6 bases; J trimming: 5 bases; junction bases outside the gene matches: 12. The CDR3 has 14 residues. Germline V gene data show CDR1 as DFQATT and CDR2 as SNEGSKA (reference sequence). CDR3 DNA: TGCAGTGCCGCCCTCACTAGCGAAGGGGAGACCCAGTACTTC. It yields the protein CSAALTSEGETQYF.

Here the CDR3 DNA reads TGTGCCATCCTGTTAGGAACCGGGGAGCTGTTTTTT. This gives the protein CAILLGTGELFF. The gene calls are TRBV2 and TRBJ2-2; unclear D gene. The CDR3 runs 12 residues. Germline V lookup: CDR1 SNHLY, CDR2 FYNNEI. V lost 10 bases and J 5 bases, leaving 11 bases between the germline ends. Full variable domain (outside the CDR3, taken from reference TRBV2 and TRBJ2-2): EPEVTQTPSHQVTQMGQEVILRCVPISNHLYFYWYRQILGQKVEFLVSFYNNEISEKSEIFDDQFSVERPDGSNFTLKIRSTKLEDSAMYFCAILLGTGELFFGEGSRLTVL.

The table lists this clonotype with many counts. The chain employs TRBV7-3 and TRBJ2-3; D call uncertain. CDR1 SGHTA and CDR2 FQGTGA come from the germline V gene. V was pared by 2 bases and J by 0 bases, with 12 bases between. This CDR3 contains 16 residues. The CDR3 DNA reads TGTGCCAGCAGCTTACGTTTGGAGTATAGCACAGATACGCAGTATTTT. It yields the protein CASSLRLEYSTDTQYF.

This clonotype was picked up a small number of times. V usage is TRBV25-1 and J usage is TRBJ2-5, with no clear D. Germline V CDR1 and CDR2: MGHDK, SYGVNS. The CDR3 spans 15 residues. Trimming removed 7 bases at V and 1 base at J, with 16 bases between. The CDR3 region is CASTVPRGSQETQYF. In DNA, the CDR3 is TGTGCCAGCACCGTCCCCCGAGGCAGCCAAGAGACCCAGTACTTC.

The rearrangement joins TRBV29-1 to TRBJ2-5; D perhaps matches TRBD2 (6 bases). The length of the CDR3 is 16 residues. Looked up from germline, CDR1 is SQVTM and CDR2 is ANQGSEA. V was pared by 1 base and J by 7 bases, with 22 bases between. CDR3 protein: CSVEADVGQPRGTQYF. As DNA, the CDR3 is TGCAGCGTTGAAGCCGATGTGGGGCAGCCGCGGGGGACCCAGTACTTC.

This clonotype was seen repeatedly, ten times or more. The CDR3 protein is CASSVASGIGFGETQYF. The CDR3 bases are TGTGCCAGCAGCGTAGCCAGCGGGATCGGTTTTGGGGAGACCCAGTACTTC. The chain recombines TRBV9 with TRBJ2-5, with 7 bases fitting TRBD2. Looked up from germline, CDR1 is SGDLS and CDR2 is YYNGEE. The length of the CDR3 is 17 residues. V gave up 0 bases and J gave up 5 bases; unmatched junction bases: 13.

With respect to this clonotype: Given a much more abundant clone one base away, this may be a read error. This chain's CDR3 is CASRVGLGGYNEQYF. In DNA, the CDR3 is TGTGCCAGCAGGGTGGGACTAGGGGGTTACAATGAGCAGTACTTC. J is TRBJ2-5 and V is TRBV27; TRBD2 matches at 8 bases. CDR3 length: 15 residues. Germline assignment: CDR1 MNHEY and CDR2 SMNVEV (reference sequence). Unmatched junction bases numbered 17, after V lost 6 bases and J lost 11 bases.